This TCR beta chain was identified during a study of blood T cell repertoires in COVID-19. Study summary: Whether acute or convalescent, the COVID-19 samples came from the United States, Italy and Spain. PBMCs, B-cell-depleted T cells, or T cells provided the cDNA or gDNA that made up the material.

This clone was seen once. Original handling: Amplifying reference gene primers gave estimates of nucleated cell counts. The method was immunoSEQ multiplex PCR; TCRdb's version includes in-frame clones alone and lacks a portion of them. For V, J and clone size, that table is used; D and trimming come from the DNA. This table has nearly 110,000 clones, roughly 80% appearing once. This CDR3 region has 15 residues. The V gene's germline CDR1 is SGHTA and CDR2 FQGNSA. Trimming stripped 2 bases from V and 1 base from J, with 9 bases between. Specimen: peripheral blood. The sequence derives from a human donor in a cohort sampled during active COVID-19. The V call is TRBV7-2, the J call TRBJ1-3, with D possibly matching TRBD1 (6 bases). The CDR3 DNA is TGTGCCAGCAGCTTAAGGCAGGGGTCTGGAAACACCATATATTTT. Amino acid sequence: CASSLRQGSGNTIYF.